Below are 17 T cell receptor beta chains sequenced from a single sample in a study of CD8 T cells in Susac syndrome. Reverse transcription used 0.5 to 1 ug RNA and random hexamers. MiXCR was run by TCRdb on the immunoSEQ multiplex PCR reads, yielding one entry per CDR3 protein. The sample holds around 150,000 distinct CDR3 sequences, over 90% seen once. The sample consisted of CD8+ T cells from PBMCs. These receptors all come from a human donor with Susac syndrome.

The chain couples TRBV6-5 to TRBJ1-1; D not certain. The CDR3 is made up of 15 amino acids. V was trimmed by 6 bases and J by 1 base, leaving 15 bases between them. Per the germline V gene, CDR1 is MNHEY and CDR2 is SVGAGI. CDR3 protein: CASSPSEAGNTEAFF. CDR3 bases: TGTGCCAGCAGCCCCAGCGAGGCTGGGAACACTGAAGCTTTCTTT.

This clonotype has a single count. V is TRBV28 and J is TRBJ2-4; D might be TRBD1 or TRBD2, each matching 6 bases. Per the germline V gene, CDR1 is MDHEN and CDR2 is SYDVKM. Trimming cost V 7 bases and J 0 bases, with 13 bases left between them. The CDR3 length is 15 residues. CDR3 DNA: TGTGCCAGCACACGGGGGCTACTAGCCAAAAACATTCAGTACTTC. Its protein is CASTRGLLAKNIQYF. The full variable domain, rest sourced from reference TRBV28 and TRBJ2-4, is DVKVTQSSRYLVKRTGEKVFLECVQDMDHENMFWYRQDPGLGLRLIYFSYDVKMKEKGDIPEGYSVSREKKERFSLILESASTNQTSMYLCASTRGLLAKNIQYFGAGTRLSVL.

The chain joins TRBV12-3 or TRBV12-4 to TRBJ2-7; 7 bases align to TRBD1. The CDR3 runs to 15 residues. J lost 5 bases, V lost 4 bases, and 11 bases had no gene match. The CDR3 sequence: CASSSYRDSPHEQYF. CDR3 nucleotides: TGTGCCAGCAGTTCCTACCGGGACAGCCCCCACGAGCAGTACTTC.

The table lists this clonotype with a count of one. The V call is TRBV29-1, the J call TRBJ2-7; D is unresolved. This CDR3 has 15 amino acids. Germline CDR1 reads SQVTM; CDR2 reads ANQGSEA. V lost 2 bases, J lost 2 bases, and 16 bases lay in between. The CDR3 nucleotides read TGCAGCGTTGAATTGACGACTGAGCCCACCTACGAGCAGTACTTC. It is translated as CSVELTTEPTYEQYF.

The chain links TRBV6-1 to TRBJ1-2; a weak D match, TRBD1 (5 bases). CDR1 is MNHNS and CDR2 is SASEGT in the germline V gene. The V gene lost 0 bases and the J gene lost 12 bases, with 8 bases spanning the gap. The CDR3 extends over 11 amino acids. The CDR3 DNA reads TGTGCCAGCAGTGAAGCGGGGACCCACACCTTC. It specifies CASSEAGTHTF.

The rearrangement uses TRBV12-3 or TRBV12-4 and TRBJ2-4; D is tentatively TRBD1 or TRBD2 (5 bases each). The CDR3 is made up of 14 amino acids. Trimming pared 7 bases from V and 5 bases from J, leaving 15 bases between. CDR3 amino acids: CASTNVGRENIQYF. The CDR3 DNA sequence: TGTGCCAGCACTAACGTGGGACGGGAAAACATTCAGTACTTC.

V and J are TRBV3-1 and TRBJ2-6; D unresolved. The CDR3 is 16 amino acids. Germline V lookup: CDR1 LGHDT, CDR2 YNNKEL (reference sequence). V was trimmed by 0 bases and J by 7 bases, leaving 13 bases between them. The CDR3 region is CASSQEFTSRANVLTF. The DNA for the CDR3 is TGTGCCAGCAGCCAAGAATTTACAAGTCGAGCCAACGTCCTGACTTTC.

CDR3 coding DNA: TGTGCCAGCAGTTGGAATCAGCCCCAGCATTTT. Protein product: CASSWNQPQHF. This chain connects TRBV28 to TRBJ1-5; D gene unclear. This CDR3 contains 11 residues. V was cut by 4 bases and J by 4 bases, with 2 bases left in between. Germline V CDR1 and CDR2: MDHEN, SYDVKM.

The chain links TRBV9 to TRBJ1-1; tentatively, D is TRBD1 (5 bases). The CDR3 covers 15 residues. V was trimmed by 4 bases and J by 2 bases, leaving 15 bases between them. Germline-derived CDR1 and CDR2 are SGDLS and YYNGEE. CDR3 DNA sequence: TGTGCCAGCAGCCCAACCGACAGACTAAACACTGAAGCTTTCTTT. This encodes CASSPTDRLNTEAFF.

This clonotype appeared a single time. The CDR3 loop reads CASRLTIDTSGNTIYF. In nucleotides, the CDR3 is TGTGCCAGCAGACTAACCATTGACACCTCTGGAAACACCATATATTTT. The chain couples TRBV2 to TRBJ1-3; D remains ambiguous. This CDR3 comprises 16 residues. V dropped 6 bases and J dropped 0 bases, with 15 bases sitting between them. In germline, CDR1 is SNHLY, CDR2 FYNNEI.

This rearrangement joins TRBV28 to TRBJ2-1; tentative D call: TRBD1 (6 bases). The CDR3 is 14 amino acids. Trimming left V 3 bases short and J 8 bases short, with 14 bases between. Germline CDR1 MDHEN, CDR2 SYDVKM. The DNA of the CDR3 is TGTGCCAGCAGTTTCCGTGGGCAGGGGTATGAGCAGTTCTTC. The encoded protein is CASSFRGQGYEQFF.

The rearrangement joins TRBV20-1 to TRBJ1-1; 8 bases align to TRBD1. The trim removed 7 bases at V and 3 bases at J, leaving 19 bases unmatched. Germline lookup yields CDR1 DFQATT and CDR2 SNEGSKA (reference sequence). CDR3 length: 17 amino acids. The CDR3 nucleotides are TGCAGTGTTTATAACCCTGGACAGGGCGGAGTAGACACTGAAGCTTTCTTT. It translates to CSVYNPGQGGVDTEAFF.

The chain links TRBV11-3 to TRBJ2-2; 7 positions match TRBD2. This CDR3 is 16 amino acids long. Trimming took 6 bases from V and 2 from J; bases not matched to a gene: 9. CDR1 is SGHNT, CDR2 YENEEA, per germline. The CDR3 here is CASSFTPSGNTGELFF. The CDR3 DNA is TGTGCCAGCAGTTTTACCCCTAGCGGTAACACCGGGGAGCTGTTTTTT.

This chain uses TRBV20-1 with TRBJ2-1, with 8 positions matching TRBD2. This CDR3 is built from 15 residues. The J segment lost 6 bases and the V segment lost 2 bases, leaving 9 bases of the junction unmatched. The germline V gene encodes CDR1 DFQATT and CDR2 SNEGSKA (reference sequence). This chain's CDR3 is CSARLREGLSNEQFF. CDR3 DNA: TGCAGTGCTAGACTTCGGGAGGGCCTAAGCAATGAGCAGTTCTTC.

The rearrangement joins TRBV7-6 to TRBJ1-2, with TRBD1 matching over 7 bases. The germline V gene encodes CDR1 SGHVS and CDR2 FNYEAQ. V trimming: 4 bases; J trimming: 6 bases; junction bases outside the gene matches: 8. The CDR3 consists of 14 residues. For the CDR3, the DNA is TGTGCCAGCAGCTGGGAGGGACAGACGGATGGCTACACCTTC. It codes for CASSWEGQTDGYTF.

This chain uses TRBV11-2 with TRBJ2-1; no clear D gene. The V gene's germline CDR1 is SGHAT and CDR2 FQNNGV. V was pared by 0 bases and J by 0 bases, with 15 bases between. This CDR3 contains 18 residues. CDR3 loop: CASSLDGLGFGSYNEQFF. For the CDR3, the DNA is TGTGCCAGCAGCTTAGACGGGCTAGGGTTTGGCTCCTACAATGAGCAGTTCTTC.

The CDR3: CATSPGQLYGYTF. In nucleotides, the CDR3 is TGTGCCACATCGCCGGGACAACTCTATGGCTACACCTTC. The chain couples TRBV25-1 to TRBJ1-2; a possible D gene is TRBD1 (6 bases). The length of the CDR3 is 13 residues. Germline V lookup: CDR1 MGHDK, CDR2 SYGVNS. V shed 10 bases and J shed 4 bases, with 16 bases lying between them.